The 21 T cell receptor beta chains below were found in one sample sequenced in a study of regulatory T cells in long-lasting Graves disease. Through Arm-PCR of CDR3 regions and iRepertoire HTBI primers, TCR beta libraries were built. One entry per CDR3 protein, called by TCRdb with MiXCR from the multiplex PCR reads. The sample has over 350,000 distinct CDR3 sequences; roughly 20% are singletons. The time point: persistent/refractory GD, antithyroid drugs over 5 years with positive TRAb. RNA from PBMCs was the source of the TCR library. Here the sequenced sample was peripheral blood mononuclear cells (PBMCs), taken when the disease was refractory, from a patient treated with antithyroid drugs. The receptors stem from a female donor with Graves disease.

V usage is TRBV29-1 and J usage is TRBJ1-2; D ambiguous. V gave up 4 bases and J gave up 8 bases, with 11 bases separating them. The germline gives CDR1 SQVTM, CDR2 ANQGSEA. The CDR3 is made up of 11 amino acids. The CDR3 coding sequence is TGCAGCGTTGTCCTGGGTCTAGGCTACACCTTC. Its translation is CSVVLGLGYTF. Filled out from reference TRBV29-1 and TRBJ1-2, the complete variable domain reads SAVISQKPSRDICQRGTSLTIQCQVDSQVTMMFWYRQQPGQSLTLIATANQGSEATYESGFVIDKFPISRPNLTFSTLTVSNMSPEDSSIYLCSVVLGLGYTFGSGTRLTVV.

V usage is TRBV3-1 and J usage is TRBJ1-2; the match to TRBD1 covers 8 bases. CDR3 length: 16 residues. Germline lookup yields CDR1 LGHDT and CDR2 YNNKEL (reference sequence). Trimming removed 3 bases from V and 8 bases from J; junction bases left unmatched: 14. CDR3 sequence: CASSQGILTGVRGYTF. The DNA of the CDR3 is TGTGCCAGCAGCCAGGGGATACTGACAGGGGTCAGAGGCTACACCTTC.

As for this clonotype: Being one base from a much bigger clone, this may be a read error. The chain has TRBV7-2 and TRBJ2-5; D is undetermined. This CDR3 contains 11 residues. In germline, CDR1 is SGHTA, CDR2 FQGNSA. CDR3 nucleotides: TGTGCCAGCGGCTTCGTGGAGACCCAGTACTTC. Its protein is CASGFVETQYF.

A few counts support this clonotype. The chain has TRBV20-1 and TRBJ2-5; TRBD1 agrees at 11 bases. This CDR3 contains 14 residues. Looked up from germline, CDR1 is DFQATT and CDR2 is SNEGSKA (reference sequence). The V segment lost 6 bases and the J segment 5 bases; nucleotides outside the gene matches: 8. The chain's CDR3 is CSAHRDRGTETQYF. CDR3 bases: TGCAGTGCGCACCGGGACAGGGGGACGGAGACCCAGTACTTC.

Regarding this clonotype: Possible read error: a much larger clone is one base away. The chain employs TRBV28 and TRBJ1-2; D is unclear. The CDR3 is 14 amino acids. V shed 0 bases and J shed 4 bases, with 9 bases lying between them. CDR1 and CDR2 from the germline V gene are MDHEN and SYDVKM. DNA of the CDR3: TGTGCCAGCAGTTTATGGATTCCTAGCTATGGCTACACCTTC. Translated, it gives CASSLWIPSYGYTF.

The chain employs TRBV7-9 and TRBJ2-4; TRBD2 is a possible D gene (6 bases). The germline gives CDR1 SEHNR, CDR2 FQNEAQ (reference sequence). V lost 6 bases and J 2 bases, leaving 14 bases between the germline ends. The CDR3 runs to 15 residues. CDR3 coding DNA: TGTGCCAGCAGTCCGCCCGGGGGACCCAAAAACATTCAGTACTTC. Translation: CASSPPGGPKNIQYF.

V gene TRBV4-1 combines with J gene TRBJ2-2, with D uncertain. This CDR3 comprises 12 residues. V lost 10 bases and J lost 4, with 10 bases in between. The germline V gene has CDR1 MGHRA and CDR2 YSYEKL. This chain's CDR3 is CAISRSTGELFF. The CDR3 region has the DNA TGCGCCATCTCCCGTAGCACCGGGGAGCTGTTTTTT.

The chain carries TRBV7-8 and TRBJ2-2; D is undetermined. Germline V gives CDR1 SGHVS, CDR2 FQNEAQ. CDR3 length equals 17 residues. V was pared by 5 bases and J by 2 bases, with 18 bases between. CDR3 in amino acids: CASSPRFRQVNTGELFF. In DNA form, the CDR3 reads TGTGCCAGCAGCCCCCGGTTCCGGCAGGTTAACACCGGGGAGCTGTTTTTT.

V is TRBV6-1 and J is TRBJ1-3, with 8 bases aligning to TRBD1. The CDR3 totals 15 residues. CDR1 and CDR2 from the germline V gene are MNHNS and SASEGT. The V segment lost 6 bases and the J segment 7 bases; nucleotides outside the gene matches: 11. This CDR3 reads CASSPEDQGANTIYF. The CDR3 DNA is TGTGCCAGCAGCCCCGAGGACCAGGGGGCTAACACCATATATTTT.

Ten or more counts support this clonotype. The chain links TRBV20-1 to TRBJ2-5; D may be TRBD1 (5 bases). The germline V gene encodes CDR1 DFQATT and CDR2 SNEGSKA (reference sequence). CDR3 length: 16 amino acids. V was clipped by 2 bases and J by 1 base, with 17 bases between them. CDR3: CSARRRQPSFQETQYF. DNA for the CDR3: TGCAGTGCTAGAAGAAGACAGCCAAGCTTCCAAGAGACCCAGTACTTC.

The chain is built from TRBV30 and TRBJ2-6; no definite D call. This CDR3 is built from 14 residues. The germline V gene has CDR1 GTSNPN and CDR2 SVGIG (reference sequence). Trimming left V 4 bases short and J 6 bases short, with 13 bases between. CDR3 in DNA: TGTGCCTGGACCCACGCCCTGCTGGCCAACGTCCTGACTTTC. Its protein product is CAWTHALLANVLTF.

V gene TRBV27 combines with J gene TRBJ1-1; tentatively, D is TRBD1 (5 bases). CDR1 is MNHEY and CDR2 is SMNVEV in the germline V gene (reference sequence). V was cut by 7 bases and J by 2 bases, with 23 bases left in between. The CDR3 sequence is 17 residues long. CDR3 bases: TGTGCCAGCACCCCCCGTTTGGCGGGGGGGAGAAACACTGAAGCTTTCTTT. It translates to CASTPRLAGGRNTEAFF.

This clonotype was detected ten times or more. This sequence joins TRBV7-2 and TRBJ2-5, with D unclear. Germline V gives CDR1 SGHTA, CDR2 FQGNSA. The CDR3 loop spans 14 amino acids. V was cut by 1 base and J by 1 base, with 7 bases left in between. The DNA for the CDR3 is TGTGCCAGCAGCTTAGTGCAGTTCCAAGAGACCCAGTACTTC. Amino acids: CASSLVQFQETQYF. The complete variable domain, with remaining parts taken from reference TRBV7-2 and TRBJ2-5, reads GAGVSQSPSNKVTEKGKDVELRCDPISGHTALYWYRQSLGQGLEFLIYFQGNSAPDKSGLPSDRFSAERTGGSVSTLTIQRTQQEDSAVYLCASSLVQFQETQYFGPGTRLLVL.

Ten or more counts support this clonotype. This rearrangement joins TRBV30 to TRBJ2-7; D is unresolved. The germline gives CDR1 GTSNPN, CDR2 SVGIG (reference sequence). The CDR3 consists of 13 residues. V was trimmed by 0 bases and J by 2 bases, leaving 8 bases between them. The CDR3 protein is CAWSVGSAYEQYF. The CDR3 coding sequence is TGTGCCTGGAGTGTAGGGTCGGCCTACGAGCAGTACTTC.

The chain links TRBV5-1 to TRBJ2-7; D remains unclear. The CDR3 is 12 residues long. CDR1 and CDR2 (germline): SGHRS, YFSETQ. Trimming stripped 5 bases from V and 1 base from J, with 7 bases between. The CDR3 DNA reads TGCGCCAGCAGGGATCGTTCCTACGAGCAGTACTTC. Its protein product is CASRDRSYEQYF.

This clonotype was detected ten times or more. The chain links TRBV2 to TRBJ1-1; D is uncertain. Germline CDR1 and CDR2: SNHLY and FYNNEI. V was cut by 7 bases and J by 7 bases, with 10 bases left in between. The CDR3 is made up of 11 amino acids. Here the CDR3 DNA reads TGTGCCAGCAAGTCAACCGTTGAAGCTTTCTTT. Translating it yields CASKSTVEAFF.

This clonotype was seen many times. The chain is built from TRBV28 and TRBJ1-3; perhaps TRBD1 as D (5 bases). This CDR3 contains 16 residues. Trimming pared 5 bases from V and 0 bases from J, leaving 14 bases between. Germline V gene lookup returns CDR1 MDHEN and CDR2 SYDVKM. The DNA for the CDR3 is TGTGCCAGCAGTGGGCAGGGCAGCTTCTCTGGAAACACCATATATTTT. This translates into CASSGQGSFSGNTIYF.

The chain combines TRBV7-2 with TRBJ2-7; 12 bases match TRBD2. Germline lookup yields CDR1 SGHTA and CDR2 FQGNSA. Trimming removed 5 bases from V and 5 bases from J; junction bases left unmatched: 7. The CDR3 contains 15 residues. In DNA, the CDR3 is TGTGCCAGCAGCGGGACTAGCGGGTTCTTCCACGAGCAGTACTTC. Protein: CASSGTSGFFHEQYF.

This clonotype was found once. This rearrangement joins TRBV30 to TRBJ2-2, with D hard to call. V lost 3 bases, J lost 5 bases, and 13 bases lay in between. CDR1 and CDR2 (germline): GTSNPN, SVGIG (reference sequence). The CDR3 contains 14 residues. The CDR3 reads CAWRSRAWTGELFF. Here the CDR3 DNA reads TGTGCCTGGAGGAGTAGGGCTTGGACCGGGGAGCTGTTTTTT.

V usage is TRBV29-1 and J usage is TRBJ1-1, with D perhaps matching TRBD1 (6 bases). V was shortened by 7 bases and J by 0 bases, with 18 bases between the two germline ends. The CDR3 consists of 15 residues. CDR1 SQVTM and CDR2 ANQGSEA come from the germline V gene. DNA of the CDR3: TGCAGCGCCCTAGGACAGCCTCTCATGAACACTGAAGCTTTCTTT. Its protein product is CSALGQPLMNTEAFF.

This clonotype was counted many times. The CDR3, as DNA: TGTGCCAGCAGTTTGGGGCTGCCGAACACTGAAGCTTTCTTT. Translated, it gives CASSLGLPNTEAFF. The genes are TRBV12-3 or TRBV12-4 and TRBJ1-1; possible D gene TRBD1, 5 bases. Trimming left V 3 bases short and J 1 base short, with 9 bases between. The CDR3 has 14 residues.